These 19 T cell receptor beta chains share one sample of origin, sequenced in a study of blood T cell repertoires in COVID-19. Profiled with immunoSEQ multiplex PCR; TCRdb holds only in-frame clones, not every one. The table has 200,000 to 250,000 clones, under 85% seen once. Sequencing input: PBMCs or T cells enriched from blood (not recorded which). The origin of the receptors is a man aged 55 to 70 who had recovered from COVID-19.

The CDR3: CASNGQRNYGYTF. The CDR3 region has the DNA TGTGCCAGCAATGGACAGCGAAACTATGGCTACACCTTC. The rearrangement links TRBV6-5 to TRBJ1-2; possible D gene TRBD1, 6 bases. The CDR3 is 13 residues long. The V gene's germline CDR1 is MNHEY and CDR2 SVGAGI. V lost 7 bases and J 2 bases, leaving 11 bases between the germline ends.

V gene TRBV7-3 combines with J gene TRBJ2-2, with D possibly being TRBD2 (5 bases). Trimming cost V 0 bases and J 6 bases, with 14 bases left between them. Germline V gene data show CDR1 as SGHTA and CDR2 as FQGTGA. The CDR3 has 16 residues. CDR3 loop: CASSLTSQLGAGELFF. Written as DNA, the CDR3 is TGTGCCAGCAGCTTAACCAGCCAGCTCGGGGCCGGGGAGCTGTTTTTT.

This sequence joins TRBV3-1 (or the pseudogene TRBV3-2) and TRBJ2-1, with 13 bases lining up with TRBD2. Germline V lookup: CDR1 LGHDT, CDR2 YNNKEL (reference sequence). With 8 bases clipped from V and 0 bases from J, the junction kept 10 bases outside the gene matches. The CDR3 consists of 18 residues. CDR3 sequence reads: CASYPGLAGHHSYNEQFF. The DNA for the CDR3 is TGTGCCAGCTACCCGGGACTAGCGGGGCACCACTCCTACAATGAGCAGTTCTTC.

The V and J genes are TRBV14 and TRBJ1-6; tentative D call: TRBD1 (6 bases). The V gene lost 0 bases and the J gene lost 7 bases, with 16 bases spanning the gap. The CDR3 is made up of 17 amino acids. Germline CDR1 reads SGHDN; CDR2 reads FVKESK. CDR3 bases: TGTGCCAGCAGCCAAGACAACAGGGCATTTAGGAATTCACCCCTCCACTTT. It is translated as CASSQDNRAFRNSPLHF.

The genes are TRBV5-1 and TRBJ1-1, with TRBD1 matching over 8 bases. Per germline, CDR1 SGHRS and CDR2 YFSETQ. The length of the CDR3 is 15 residues. The J segment lost 5 bases and the V segment lost 2 bases, leaving 8 bases of the junction unmatched. DNA for the CDR3: TGCGCCAGCAGCTTCACTCAACAGGGGGGAACTGAAGCTTTCTTT. This gives the protein CASSFTQQGGTEAFF.

This clone was observed a handful of times. The chain carries TRBV27 and TRBJ1-1; D ambiguous. This CDR3 has 16 amino acids. The V end was cut by 0 bases, the J end by 3 bases, with 14 bases between. Germline CDR1 is MNHEY and CDR2 is SMNVEV (reference sequence). The CDR3 DNA is TGTGCCAGCAGTTTATCGAGTGCACAGCCTCACACTGAAGCTTTCTTT. Residues: CASSLSSAQPHTEAFF.

J is TRBJ1-6 and V is TRBV19; TRBD1 aligns across 7 bases. With V trimmed by 4 bases and J by 6 bases, 6 bases remained unmatched. This CDR3 contains 15 residues. Germline CDR1 is LNHDA and CDR2 is SQIVND (reference sequence). Written as DNA, the CDR3 is TGTGCCAGTAGTACCTGGACAGGAGGTAATTCACCCCTCCACTTT. This encodes CASSTWTGGNSPLHF.

The chain has TRBV23-1 and TRBJ1-1, with a weak D call TRBD1 (5 bases). TRBV23-1 is known as an ORF, though its function is uncertain. This CDR3 is 17 amino acids long. With 2 bases removed from V and 3 bases from J, the gap between germline ends came to 19 bases. The CDR3 loop reads CASSQHGDDWRDTEAFF. In DNA form, the CDR3 reads TGCGCCAGCAGTCAACATGGGGACGATTGGAGGGACACTGAAGCTTTCTTT.

This sequence joins TRBV12-3 or TRBV12-4 and TRBJ2-7; tentative D call: TRBD1 (7 bases). Trimming shortened V by 2 bases and J by 6 bases, and 11 bases separated the two germline ends. The CDR3 spans 13 residues. The CDR3 nucleotides are TGTGCCAGCAGTTTAAACAGGGGAGGCGAGCAGTACTTC. It specifies CASSLNRGGEQYF.

The rearrangement links TRBV19 to TRBJ1-6, with 9 bases identical to TRBD1. Germline V gene data show CDR1 as LNHDA and CDR2 as SQIVND (reference sequence). V shed 5 bases and J 8 bases; nucleotides not matched to a gene: 4. This CDR3 contains 14 residues. For the CDR3, the DNA is TGTGCCAGTAGTGTGGGACAGGGAGATTCACCCCTCCACTTT. The encoded protein is CASSVGQGDSPLHF.

This chain connects TRBV7-2 to TRBJ1-2, with no clear D. Germline V gene data show CDR1 as SGHTA and CDR2 as FQGNSA. The CDR3 extends over 14 amino acids. V shed 0 bases and J shed 4 bases, with 9 bases lying between them. CDR3 in amino acids: CASSLAGSSYGYTF. The CDR3 nucleotides are TGTGCCAGCAGCTTAGCAGGGAGTAGCTATGGCTACACCTTC. Filled out from reference TRBV7-2 and TRBJ1-2, the complete variable domain reads GAGVSQSPSNKVTEKGKDVELRCDPISGHTALYWYRQSLGQGLEFLIYFQGNSAPDKSGLPSDRFSAERTGGSVSTLTIQRTQQEDSAVYLCASSLAGSSYGYTFGSGTRLTVV.

This chain joins TRBV13 and TRBJ2-1, with a possible D match to TRBD2 (7 bases). Per the germline V gene, CDR1 is PRHDT and CDR2 is FYEKMQ (reference sequence). The CDR3 consists of 16 residues. The V and J ends lost 0 bases and 7 bases respectively, with 16 bases between them. The CDR3 nucleotides read TGTGCCAGCAGCTTAGGCCTTGGGGGGGCTAAAAATGAGCAGTTCTTC. Protein sequence: CASSLGLGGAKNEQFF.

The chain combines TRBV7-2 with TRBJ1-2; tentative D call: TRBD1 (5 bases). This CDR3 spans 14 amino acids. CDR1 is SGHTA and CDR2 is FQGNSA in the germline V gene. V shed 2 bases and J shed 7 bases, with 14 bases lying between them. CDR3 sequence (DNA): TGTGCCAGCAGCTTAATGGGCGGGGCTCGTGGCTACACCTTC. It encodes CASSLMGGARGYTF.

The V gene is TRBV10-3, the J gene TRBJ2-2, with a possible D match to TRBD1 (6 bases). This CDR3 contains 13 residues. V was shortened by 9 bases and J by 7 bases, with 15 bases between the two germline ends. Looked up from germline, CDR1 is ENHRY and CDR2 is SYGVKD. CDR3 nucleotides: TGTGCCATTCGACAGGCGGTGGACGGGGAGCTGTTTTTT. Amino acid sequence: CAIRQAVDGELFF.

This clone is a singleton in its sample. The rearrangement joins TRBV3-1 (or the pseudogene TRBV3-2) to TRBJ1-1, with a weak D call TRBD1 (6 bases). Germline V lookup: CDR1 LGHDT, CDR2 YNNKEL (reference sequence). CDR3 length equals 14 residues. V was trimmed by 3 bases and J by 1 base, leaving 9 bases between them. The CDR3 protein is CASSHRDKNTEAFF. CDR3 in DNA: TGTGCCAGCAGCCACCGGGACAAGAACACTGAAGCTTTCTTT.

The chain is built from TRBV4-3 and TRBJ2-2, with 11 bases matching TRBD1. CDR3 size: 17 residues. V trimming: 4 bases; J trimming: 4 bases; junction bases outside the gene matches: 8. Germline assignment: CDR1 LGHNA and CDR2 YSLEER. Here the CDR3 reads CASSRRTGTGGTGELFF. CDR3 bases: TGCGCCAGCAGCCGCCGAACGGGGACAGGGGGCACCGGGGAGCTGTTTTTT.

V and J are TRBV3-1 (or the pseudogene TRBV3-2) and TRBJ2-5, with TRBD2 matching 13 bases. The CDR3 is 16 amino acids. Germline trimming cut 2 bases from V and 2 bases from J; bases unmatched to any gene: 2. Per the germline V gene, CDR1 is LGHDT and CDR2 is YNNKEL (reference sequence). CDR3 sequence: CASSQKLAGGQETQYF. For the CDR3, the DNA is TGTGCCAGCAGCCAAAAACTAGCGGGGGGGCAAGAGACCCAGTACTTC.

V gene TRBV3-1 (or the pseudogene TRBV3-2) combines with J gene TRBJ2-2, with TRBD1 matching 9 bases. The CDR3 has 16 residues. The germline V gene encodes CDR1 LGHDT and CDR2 YNNKEL (reference sequence). The V and J ends lost 3 bases and 6 bases, in that order; junction bases with no gene match: 8. CDR3 protein: CASSQWAGQGPGELFF. The CDR3 nucleotides are TGTGCCAGCAGCCAGTGGGCGGGACAGGGTCCCGGGGAGCTGTTTTTT.

The chain joins TRBV5-1 to TRBJ1-3; 7 bases are a match to TRBD1. Looked up from germline, CDR1 is SGHRS and CDR2 is YFSETQ. With 3 bases clipped from V and 2 bases from J, the junction kept 2 bases outside the gene matches. CDR3 length: 14 amino acids. The CDR3 DNA sequence: TGCGCCAGCAGCTCAGGGACAGCTGGAAACACCATATATTTT. The encoded protein is CASSSGTAGNTIYF.